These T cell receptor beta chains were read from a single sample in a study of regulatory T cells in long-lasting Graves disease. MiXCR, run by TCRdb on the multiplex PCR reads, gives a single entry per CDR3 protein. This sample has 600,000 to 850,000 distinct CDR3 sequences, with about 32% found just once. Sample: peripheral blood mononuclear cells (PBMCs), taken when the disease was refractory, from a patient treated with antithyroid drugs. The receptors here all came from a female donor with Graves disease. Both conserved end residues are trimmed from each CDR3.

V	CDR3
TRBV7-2	ASSLSGRIASYEQY
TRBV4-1	ASSRGGLASTGELF
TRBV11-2	ASSAHRGVGTEAF
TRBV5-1	ASSKQPGETQY
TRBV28	ASSLMAGVQPQH
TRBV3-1	ASSQKRNSPLH
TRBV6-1	ASSDRTPTGELF
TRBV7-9	ASSFGRDNTEAF
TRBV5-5	ASSLAGVSNQPQH
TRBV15	ATSRDRQGNQPQH
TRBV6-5	ASSSRDVKYQPQH
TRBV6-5	ASSFTGIAYYGYT
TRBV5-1	ANSPDNYGYT
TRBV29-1	SVAHLDAEAF
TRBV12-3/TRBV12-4	ASSLKVNQPQH
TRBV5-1	ASSLLLTSYEHY
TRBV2	ASSETVFGRRSTTGELF
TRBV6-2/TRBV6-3	ASRPTGSSGYT
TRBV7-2	ASAVLVLSYEQY
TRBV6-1	ATARGADTEAF
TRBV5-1	ASSLEGDTNSPLH
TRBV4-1	ASSQVFQGPWDTEAF
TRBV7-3	ASSFAIGEGQETQY
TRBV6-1	ASRRQLHSYEQY
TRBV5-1	ASSSGFEVYGYT
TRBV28	ASSWAGLAGVIQETQY
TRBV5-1	ASSFTTGIYGYT
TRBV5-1	ASSLEVVGAAEAF
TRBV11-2	ASGRQAGNTEAF
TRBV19	ASRIRTEAF
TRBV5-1	ASSRGDLVEDTQY
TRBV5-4	ASSSRGFYGYT
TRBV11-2	ASSLDSRGFTEAF
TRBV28	ASSLYRGSQETQY
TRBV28	ASSLTDLGSPTLTRGYT
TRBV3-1	ASSQDRLDSIQY
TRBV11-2	ASSLFSSGRPAYEQY
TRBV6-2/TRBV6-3	ASSYSRPTNYGYT
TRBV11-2	ASSSTRGGTRALEQY
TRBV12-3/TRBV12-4	ASSPGTGYRYGYT
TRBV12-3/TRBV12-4	AILRANTGELF
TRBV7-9	ASSRAPTNEKLF
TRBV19	ASSRDGGSYEQY
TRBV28	ASSDTGEAF
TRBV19	ASLIPGTSNQPQH
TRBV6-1	ASSTGPGSYEQY
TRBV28	ASSLTSTGLSNQPQH
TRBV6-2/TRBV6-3	ASSEEIYEQY